This T cell receptor (beta chain) appears in the sequencing data of a study of blood T cells in healthy people across ages. Study-level points and caveats: TCR beta diversity tracked closely with naive T cell percentage. PBMC samples, being unsorted, prevented any conclusive comparison of naive and antigen-experienced cells. While age rose, TCR beta diversity per million T cells dropped in a roughly linear way.

The V and J ends lost 2 bases and 4 bases respectively, with 16 bases between them. Germline lookup yields CDR1 SGHRS and CDR2 YFSETQ. The CDR3 spans 15 residues. In its sample, this clonotype was seen a few times. The antigen is undetermined. For the second PCR, which ran for about 7 to 11 cycles, a sample-barcoded 5' primer and a J-beta primer mix were used. MiXCR, run by TCRdb on the 5' RACE reads, gives a single entry per CDR3 protein. The repertoire includes more than 1.4 million distinct CDR3 sequences, approximately 40% of them detected once, and roughly 7.7% sits in the top ten. Every sample yielded at least 6.5 million isolated PBMCs.

Sample: blood. The sequence was obtained from a woman aged 18-29 years in good health. The rearrangement uses TRBV5-1 and TRBJ2-7; maybe TRBD1 (7 bases). The CDR3 loop is CASSLQQGRLYEQYF. The CDR3 DNA is TGCGCCAGCAGCTTACAACAGGGGAGGCTTTACGAGCAGTACTTC.